This T cell receptor (beta chain) appears in the sequencing data of a study of blood T cell repertoires in COVID-19. Overall study context: Samples came from the United States, Italy and Spain, spanning acute and convalescent COVID-19. From T cells, B-cell-depleted T cells, or PBMCs came the material, which was cDNA or gDNA.

The CDR3 totals 13 residues. In germline, CDR1 is SGHAT, CDR2 FQNNGV. Deletions cut 0 bases from V and 6 bases from J, with 9 bases between. How the authors handled the data: Counts of nucleated cells, estimated from reference gene primer amplification, were obtained. TCRdb's table, derived via immunoSEQ multiplex PCR, lists solely in-frame clones and lacks some. V, J and clone size reflect that table, while D and trimming were determined from the DNA. The sample includes some 110,000 clones, 80% to 90% of them seen just once. This rearrangement joins TRBV11-2 to TRBJ2-7, with D perhaps TRBD2 (6 bases). This receptor was identified in a man in his forties with acute or convalescent COVID-19. Source material: peripheral blood. The CDR3, as DNA: TGTGCCAGCAGCTTAGATCTGGGGGGCGAGCAGTACTTC. As protein: CASSLDLGGEQYF.